The 30 T cell receptor beta chains reported below all come from one sample, sequenced in a study of blood T cell repertoires in COVID-19 (dated by TCRdb to about 2020). The method behind the library was the immunoSEQ multiplex PCR assay. In its TCRdb copy, this immuneACCESS table keeps in-frame sequences only and misses some clones. Where compared with another copy, unresolved V genes explain less than half of these, and the others have no known cause. The sample table lists about 95,000 clones, 87% of them with a count of one. The ten largest clones take up roughly 17% of the sample. Sequencing was done on a sample of peripheral blood. The origin of the receptors is a human donor in a cohort sampled during active COVID-19.

This sequence joins TRBV5-4 and TRBJ2-2; possibly TRBD2 for D (7 bases). The length of the CDR3 is 15 residues. Germline values: CDR1 SGHNT, CDR2 YYREEE (reference sequence). V lost 5 bases and J lost 2, with 13 bases in between. CDR3 loop: CASRLAGANTGELFF. CDR3 coding DNA: TGTGCCAGCAGGCTGGCGGGGGCTAACACCGGGGAGCTGTTTTTT.

There are a few counts of this clone. V gene TRBV25-1 combines with J gene TRBJ1-6; D perhaps matches TRBD1 (6 bases). Trimming took 6 bases from V and 6 from J, leaving 15 bases between them. This CDR3 comprises 15 residues. Germline V gene lookup returns CDR1 MGHDK and CDR2 SYGVNS. DNA of the CDR3: TGTGCCAGCAGAGTCCGAGGACAGAGTAATTCACCCCTCCACTTT. Amino acid sequence: CASRVRGQSNSPLHF.

The rearrangement uses TRBV7-9 and TRBJ2-1; 8 bases map to TRBD1. This CDR3 is 16 amino acids long. CDR1 is SEHNR and CDR2 is FQNEAQ in the germline V gene (reference sequence). Trimming at V came to 3 bases and at J to 3 bases, leaving 7 bases not matched to a gene. The CDR3 region is CASSFGDRRYYNEQFF. The CDR3 nucleotides read TGTGCCAGCAGCTTTGGGGACAGGAGATACTACAATGAGCAGTTCTTC.

The rearrangement joins TRBV28 to TRBJ1-2, with D perhaps TRBD1 (5 bases). The germline V gene has CDR1 MDHEN and CDR2 SYDVKM. With 6 bases removed from V and 4 bases from J, the gap between germline ends came to 18 bases. The CDR3 is made up of 15 amino acids. CDR3 nucleotide sequence: TGTGCCAGCAGCACCTCCAGGGTAATGGGCTATGGCTACACCTTC. It is translated as CASSTSRVMGYGYTF.

V usage is TRBV6-6 and J usage is TRBJ1-1; 8 bases match TRBD1. In germline, CDR1 is MNHNY, CDR2 SVGAGI (reference sequence). Trimming at V came to 6 bases and at J to 4 bases, leaving 7 bases not matched to a gene. The CDR3 totals 14 residues. Written as DNA, the CDR3 is TGTGCCAGCAGCCCTAGAACAGGGGGCACTGAAGCTTTCTTT. It translates to CASSPRTGGTEAFF.

This chain connects TRBV27 to TRBJ2-3; maybe TRBD1 (5 bases). V lost 2 bases and J lost 2, with 8 bases in between. Germline CDR1 and CDR2: MNHEY and SMNVEV (reference sequence). The CDR3 is made up of 14 amino acids. CDR3 sequence (DNA): TGTGCCAGCAGTTTAAGACAGCTCACAGATACGCAGTATTTT. Translating gives CASSLRQLTDTQYF.

The chain uses TRBV28 and TRBJ1-2, with D unclear. This CDR3 region has 15 residues. The germline V and J ends were trimmed by 2 bases and 8 bases, with 18 bases remaining between them. The germline V gene encodes CDR1 MDHEN and CDR2 SYDVKM. CDR3 region: CASSLIFSEEGGYTF. The CDR3 DNA follows: TGTGCCAGCAGTTTAATATTTAGTGAGGAAGGCGGCTACACCTTC.

This chain joins TRBV15 and TRBJ2-7; 7 bases match TRBD1. CDR1 is LNHNV, CDR2 YYDKDF, per germline (reference sequence). V lost 3 bases and J lost 7; bases outside the gene matches: 3. The CDR3 loop spans 12 amino acids. This CDR3 is CATSRDRWEQYF. As DNA, the CDR3 is TGTGCCACCAGCAGGGACAGGTGGGAGCAGTACTTC.

V is TRBV14 and J is TRBJ2-5; perhaps TRBD2 as D (5 bases). Trimming shortened V by 3 bases and J by 4 bases, and 18 bases separated the two germline ends. This CDR3 contains 16 residues. Germline V gene data show CDR1 as SGHDN and CDR2 as FVKESK. This CDR3 is CASSHATRLAGETQYF. In DNA, the CDR3 is TGTGCCAGCAGCCACGCTACTAGGTTGGCGGGAGAGACCCAGTACTTC.

This chain connects TRBV10-3 to TRBJ2-1; 7 bases match TRBD1. Losses at the gene ends were 3 bases for V and 10 bases for J; bases not matched to a gene: 9. The CDR3 runs to 14 residues. Germline values: CDR1 ENHRY, CDR2 SYGVKD. For the CDR3, the DNA is TGTGCCATCAGTGAAGGGGACAGCTTTTTGGAGCAGTTCTTC. Its translation: CAISEGDSFLEQFF.

Of note for this clone: This sample includes further DNA sequences coding for the same CDR3. This sequence joins TRBV9 and TRBJ2-7, with D maybe TRBD2 (6 bases). CDR1 and CDR2 (germline): SGDLS, YYNGEE. Trimming removed 2 bases at V and 1 base at J, with 7 bases between. This CDR3 has 13 amino acids. DNA of the CDR3: TGTGCCAGCAGCGTGGGAGGTTCCTACGAGCAGTACTTC. It is translated as CASSVGGSYEQYF.

This chain uses TRBV6-5 with TRBJ1-4; D is unclear. V was trimmed by 0 bases and J by 8 bases, leaving 16 bases between them. The CDR3 length is 16 residues. Per germline, CDR1 MNHEY and CDR2 SVGAGI. The CDR3 DNA reads TGTGCCAGCAGTTACTCGAGAGGCAGGCGGGGAGAAAAACTGTTTTTT. Translation: CASSYSRGRRGEKLFF.

V is TRBV4-3 and J is TRBJ2-5; TRBD2 matches 8 bases. Unmatched junction bases numbered 9, after V lost 1 base and J lost 8 bases. Germline-derived CDR1 and CDR2 are LGHNA and YSLEER. This CDR3 comprises 15 residues. The CDR3, as DNA: TGCGCCAGCAGCCAAGTCCTAGCGGGTGTGGGAACCCAGTACTTC. Residues: CASSQVLAGVGTQYF.

In its sample, this clone was seen a few times. The rearrangement joins TRBV14 to TRBJ1-3; D uncertain. The CDR3 is made up of 12 amino acids. The ends were cut back, 4 bases at V and 3 bases at J, with 4 bases in the middle. Germline assignment: CDR1 SGHDN and CDR2 FVKESK. The CDR3 sequence is CASSLVGNTIYF. The CDR3 nucleotides read TGTGCCAGCAGCCTCGTTGGAAACACCATATATTTT.

The chain joins TRBV5-1 to TRBJ1-1; D is unresolved. Germline V lookup: CDR1 SGHRS, CDR2 YFSETQ. The CDR3 consists of 15 residues. The V gene lost 0 bases and the J gene lost 8 bases, with 17 bases spanning the gap. The CDR3 sequence: CASSLAQTVGREAFF. CDR3 sequence (DNA): TGCGCCAGCAGCTTGGCCCAGACTGTCGGCCGCGAAGCTTTCTTT. Full variable domain (remainder filled in from reference TRBV5-1 and TRBJ1-1): KAGVTQTPRYLIKTRGQQVTLSCSPISGHRSVSWYQQTPGQGLQFLFEYFSETQRNKGNFPGRFSGRQFSNSRSEMNVSTLELGDSALYLCASSLAQTVGREAFFGQGTRLTVV.

This chain joins TRBV4-1 and TRBJ2-1; D is uncertain. With 5 bases removed from V and 0 bases from J, the gap between germline ends came to 11 bases. This CDR3 is 15 amino acids long. Germline V gives CDR1 MGHRA, CDR2 YSYEKL. The CDR3 bases are TGCGCCAGCAGCTCCGTACGGGTCTCCTACAATGAGCAGTTCTTC. Amino acid sequence: CASSSVRVSYNEQFF.

This clone was picked up a small number of times. This chain joins TRBV5-4 and TRBJ2-2; 8 nucleotides line up with TRBD2. The CDR3 spans 15 residues. Germline CDR1 is SGHNT and CDR2 is YYREEE (reference sequence). Germline trimming cut 3 bases from V and 5 bases from J; bases unmatched to any gene: 6. CDR3 nucleotides: TGTGCCAGCAGCTCCCGGGGGGGAAGTACCGGGGAGCTGTTTTTT. Translating gives CASSSRGGSTGELFF.

The CDR3: CASSEARAGGPPKETQYF. In DNA form, the CDR3 reads TGTGCCAGCAGTGAAGCGAGAGCGGGGGGTCCACCAAAAGAGACCCAGTACTTC. The chain employs TRBV6-1 and TRBJ2-5, with 9 nucleotides matching TRBD2. This CDR3 spans 18 amino acids. The germline CDR1 and CDR2 sequences are MNHNS and SASEGT. Trimming took 0 bases from V and 3 from J; bases not matched to a gene: 11.

The chain joins TRBV6-2 or TRBV6-3 to TRBJ2-7, with D perhaps matching TRBD2 (5 bases). The CDR3 sequence is 15 residues long. Germline CDR1 is MNHEY and CDR2 is SVGEGT. V was clipped by 5 bases and J by 0 bases, with 14 bases between them. Here the CDR3 reads CASSPRGAGSYEQYF. The CDR3 DNA sequence: TGTGCCAGCAGTCCCCGGGGAGCCGGCTCCTACGAGCAGTACTTC.

The rearrangement joins TRBV5-1 to TRBJ2-2; possibly TRBD1 for D (5 bases). Between the trimmed V and J ends, which lost 1 base and 4 bases, there was a span of 8 bases. The CDR3 runs 14 residues. The germline V gene has CDR1 SGHRS and CDR2 YFSETQ. DNA for the CDR3: TGCGCCAGCAGCTTGACAGGATTCACCGGGGAGCTGTTTTTT. It codes for CASSLTGFTGELFF.

The chain has TRBV21-1 and TRBJ1-2; TRBD1 reflects the table's D call only, with no check against the DNA. TRBV21-1 is an annotated pseudogene. The CDR3 has 15 amino acids. As DNA, the CDR3 is TGTGCCAGCAGCCAAGACAGGGGGCGGGCCTATGGCTACACCTTC. Amino acid sequence: CASSQDRGRAYGYTF.

The rearrangement joins TRBV5-1 to TRBJ2-2, with 7 bases lining up with TRBD1. Trimming at V came to 4 bases and at J to 1 base, leaving 10 bases not matched to a gene. The CDR3 covers 17 residues. Germline V CDR1 and CDR2: SGHRS, YFSETQ. The CDR3 sequence is CASSPVRDSQNTGELFF. CDR3 bases: TGCGCCAGCAGCCCGGTCCGGGACAGCCAGAACACCGGGGAGCTGTTTTTT.

This chain joins TRBV27 and TRBJ2-7, with D possibly matching TRBD2 (6 bases). CDR3 size: 14 residues. Trimming shortened V by 6 bases and J by 1 base, and 13 bases separated the two germline ends. Germline CDR1 is MNHEY and CDR2 is SMNVEV (reference sequence). The DNA for the CDR3 is TGTGCCAGCAGCTCTCCGGGACTGTCCTACGAGCAGTACTTC. It codes for CASSSPGLSYEQYF.

The gene calls are TRBV14 and TRBJ1-1; D might be TRBD1 (6 bases). CDR1 and CDR2 from the germline V gene are SGHDN and FVKESK. The V gene lost 2 bases and the J gene lost 0 bases, with 13 bases spanning the gap. The CDR3 consists of 16 residues. The CDR3 here is CASSQRDTIMNTEAFF. CDR3 DNA sequence: TGTGCCAGCAGCCAAAGGGACACCATTATGAACACTGAAGCTTTCTTT.

The chain links TRBV30 to TRBJ1-5; possibly TRBD1 for D (6 bases). From germline, CDR1 is GTSNPN and CDR2 SVGIG (reference sequence). The CDR3 has 12 residues. V lost 3 bases to trimming and J lost 7 bases, with 10 bases between them. The CDR3 loop reads CAWSRDKQPQHF. The CDR3 nucleotides read TGTGCCTGGAGCAGGGACAAACAGCCCCAGCATTTT.

This rearrangement joins TRBV6-5 to TRBJ1-2, with 9 nucleotides matching TRBD1. Germline CDR1 reads MNHEY; CDR2 reads SVGAGI. The CDR3 covers 12 residues. V shed 11 bases and J 4 bases; nucleotides not matched to a gene: 5. CDR3 loop: CAVRTGAYGYTF. CDR3 sequence (DNA): TGTGCCGTAAGGACAGGGGCCTATGGCTACACCTTC.

This chain joins TRBV19 and TRBJ2-5, with D perhaps matching TRBD1 (6 bases). CDR3 size: 16 residues. The germline V and J ends were trimmed by 5 bases and 5 bases, with 21 bases remaining between them. Germline CDR1 and CDR2: LNHDA and SQIVND (reference sequence). The CDR3 bases are TGTGCCAGTAGTCCTTTCGGGTGGGGGCGCCTCGAGACCCAGTACTTC. It specifies CASSPFGWGRLETQYF.

This sequence joins TRBV3-1 (or the pseudogene TRBV3-2) and TRBJ2-1, with TRBD2 matching over 14 bases. Trimming cost V 5 bases and J 7 bases; bases outside gene matches: 7. CDR1 and CDR2 (germline): LGHDT, YNNKEL (reference sequence). There are 16 residues in the CDR3. The CDR3 sequence: CASSSRTSGGKNEQFF. The CDR3 DNA follows: TGTGCCAGCAGCAGTAGGACTAGCGGGGGGAAAAATGAGCAGTTCTTC.

V gene TRBV3-1 (or the pseudogene TRBV3-2) combines with J gene TRBJ2-2; 8 bases match TRBD1. The germline V gene encodes CDR1 LGHDT and CDR2 YNNKEL (reference sequence). CDR3 length: 21 residues. The J segment lost 0 bases and the V segment lost 4 bases, leaving 19 bases of the junction unmatched. This CDR3 is CASSLHSGQGKSSANTGELFF. CDR3 nucleotide sequence: TGTGCCAGCAGCCTACATAGCGGACAGGGTAAGAGTTCCGCGAACACCGGGGAGCTGTTTTTT.

The chain employs TRBV7-3 and TRBJ2-3, with D hard to call. The CDR3 is made up of 13 amino acids. The germline V gene has CDR1 SGHTA and CDR2 FQGTGA. Trimming shortened V by 4 bases and J by 3 bases, and 8 bases separated the two germline ends. The chain's CDR3 is CASSSRLTDTQYF. For the CDR3, the DNA is TGTGCCAGCAGCTCGAGATTGACAGATACGCAGTATTTT.